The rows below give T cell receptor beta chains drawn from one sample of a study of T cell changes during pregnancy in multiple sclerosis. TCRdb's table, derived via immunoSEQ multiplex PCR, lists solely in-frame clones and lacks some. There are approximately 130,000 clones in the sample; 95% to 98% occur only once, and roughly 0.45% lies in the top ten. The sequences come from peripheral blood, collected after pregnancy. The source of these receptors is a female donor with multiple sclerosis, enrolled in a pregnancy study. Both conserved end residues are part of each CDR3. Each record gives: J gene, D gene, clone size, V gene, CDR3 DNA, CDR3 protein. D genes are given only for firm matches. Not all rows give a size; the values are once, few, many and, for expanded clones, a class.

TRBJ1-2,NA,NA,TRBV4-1,TGCGCCAGCAGCCAGGCTAGACAGACCCTCTATGGCTACACCTTC,CASSQARQTLYGYTF
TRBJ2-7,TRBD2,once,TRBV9,TGTGCCAGCAGCGTCCCAGGGATGGAGCGGGAGTACCACGAGCAGTACTTC,CASSVPGMEREYHEQYF
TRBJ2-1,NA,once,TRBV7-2,TGTGCCAGCAGCTTAGTGCCCTTGATGAGTTTCGATGAGCAGTTCTTC,CASSLVPLMSFDEQFF
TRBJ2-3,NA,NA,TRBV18,TGTGCCAGCTCACCCCTGGGGGCGGAAACAGATACGCAGTATTTT,CASSPLGAETDTQYF
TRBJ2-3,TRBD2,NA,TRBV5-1,TGCGCCAGCAGCTTGGGTTCCAGGACTAGCGGGAGTCCCCATCCCACAGATACGCAGTATTTT,CASSLGSRTSGSPHPTDTQYF
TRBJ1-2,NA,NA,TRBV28,TGTGCCAGCAGTTTACAGGCCTATGGCTACACCTTC,CASSLQAYGYTF
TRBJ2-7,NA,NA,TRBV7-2,TGTGCCAGCAGCTTAGAAGCGAGCGAGCAGTACTTC,CASSLEASEQYF
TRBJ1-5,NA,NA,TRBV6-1,TGTGCCAGCAGCCGCACCGAACAGTGGCAGCCCCAGCATTTT,CASSRTEQWQPQHF
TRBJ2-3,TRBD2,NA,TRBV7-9,TGTGCCAGCAGCCCCGAACCTAGCGGGAGAGTTGATACGCAGTATTTT,CASSPEPSGRVDTQYF
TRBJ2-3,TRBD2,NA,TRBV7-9,TGTGCCAGCAGCCGCCCCACTAGCGGGAGAGGTGGGGATACGCAGTATTTT,CASSRPTSGRGGDTQYF
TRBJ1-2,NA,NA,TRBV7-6,TGTGCCAGCAGCTCGTCAGGGGTCGGGAACTATGGCTACACCTTC,CASSSSGVGNYGYTF
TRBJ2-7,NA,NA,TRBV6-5,TGTGCCAGCAGTAAAGGCAGACAATACGAGCAGTACTTC,CASSKGRQYEQYF
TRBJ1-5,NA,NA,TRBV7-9,TGTGCCAGCAGCTTAGGGGGGCAGGGTCAGCCCCAGCATTTT,CASSLGGQGQPQHF
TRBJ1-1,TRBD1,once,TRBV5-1,TGCGCCAGCAGCTTGCCCGGACAGGGGAGCACTGAAGCTTTCTTT,CASSLPGQGSTEAFF
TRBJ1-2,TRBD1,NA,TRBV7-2,TGTGCCAGCAGCTCCTTTAACCCTACCGGGACAGGGCGTAACTATGGCTACACCTTC,CASSSFNPTGTGRNYGYTF
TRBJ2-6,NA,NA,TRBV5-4,TGTGCCAGCAGCTTGTATACGGGAGTGGCTGGGGCCAACGTCCTGACTTTC,CASSLYTGVAGANVLTF
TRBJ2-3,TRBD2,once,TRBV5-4,TGTGCCAGCAGCAAAGGTGGGGGGGAGGGTCCCGGAGATACGCAGTATTTT,CASSKGGGEGPGDTQYF
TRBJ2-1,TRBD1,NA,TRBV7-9,TGTGCCAGCAGCTTAGTCCACAGGGGTAATGAGCAGTTCTTC,CASSLVHRGNEQFF
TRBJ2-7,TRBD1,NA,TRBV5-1,TGCGCCAGCAGCTTGGAGGACAGGGGATCCTACGAGCAGTACTTC,CASSLEDRGSYEQYF
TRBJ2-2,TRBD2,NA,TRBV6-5,TGTGCCAGCAGTTCCCCTAGCGGGGGGAACACCGGGGAGCTGTTTTTT,CASSSPSGGNTGELFF
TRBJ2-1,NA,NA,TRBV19,TGTGCCAGTAGTATACGTACAGGGTACGGTGAGCAGTTCTTC,CASSIRTGYGEQFF
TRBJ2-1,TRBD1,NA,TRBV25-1,TGTGCCAGCAGTGAGGACAGGAACTACAATGAGCAGTTCTTC,CASSEDRNYNEQFF
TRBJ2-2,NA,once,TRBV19,TGTGCCACTCAGGGTACCGGGGAGCTGTTTTTT,CATQGTGELFF
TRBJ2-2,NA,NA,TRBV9,TGTGCCAGCAGCACTAGCTACACCGGGGAGCTGTTTTTT,CASSTSYTGELFF
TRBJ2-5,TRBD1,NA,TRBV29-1,TGCAGCGTTGTAATGGGACAGGGGGGACAAGAGACCCAGTACTTC,CSVVMGQGGQETQYF
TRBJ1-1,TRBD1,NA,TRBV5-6,TGTGCCAGCAGCTACTTGGACAGGGGGATAGAAGCTTTCTTT,CASSYLDRGIEAFF
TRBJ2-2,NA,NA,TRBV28,TGTGCCAGCAGTCCCACCCGCCAGGACAAGAACACCGGGGAGCTGTTTTTT,CASSPTRQDKNTGELFF
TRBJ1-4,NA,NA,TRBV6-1,TGTGCCAGCAGTGAATATCACACAACAGGGTCTCGGGAAAAACTGTTTTTT,CASSEYHTTGSREKLFF
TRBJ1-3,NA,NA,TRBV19,TGTGCCAGTAGTATTCCCCCCCCCGGGAACACCATATATTTT,CASSIPPPGNTIYF